These 3 T cell receptor beta chains were sequenced from one sample in a study of cytomegalovirus exposure and HLA in healthy donors. Method: immunoSEQ multiplex PCR; TCRdb's copy keeps in-frame clones and lacks some. The repertoire has approximately 60,000 clones, approximately 92% of them found once; the top ten carry 3% to 3.5%. The sample comprised PBMCs. The source of these receptors is a man in his late teens or twenties in good health and CMV-seronegative.

In DNA form, the CDR3 reads TGTGCCTTGGACAGGGTGAAGGGAGATACGCAGTATTTT. It codes for CALDRVKGDTQYF. This chain joins TRBV30 and TRBJ2-3, with 8 bases that match TRBD1. The germline V gene has CDR1 GTSNPN and CDR2 SVGIG (reference sequence). Trimming took 7 bases from V and 5 from J; bases not matched to a gene: 8. The CDR3 spans 13 residues.

This sequence joins TRBV19 and TRBJ2-1; D possibly corresponds to TRBD2 (6 bases). The ends were cut back, 5 bases at V and 7 bases at J, with 18 bases in the middle. The CDR3 totals 15 residues. Germline V gives CDR1 LNHDA, CDR2 SQIVND (reference sequence). DNA for the CDR3: TGTGCCAGTAGTGATAGCGGTCCCCCCAGTAATGAGCAGTTCTTC. Translation: CASSDSGPPSNEQFF.

As DNA, the CDR3 is TGTGCCATCAGTGATATAGCGGGAGAGCTTATCAATGAGCAGTTCTTC. This codes for CAISDIAGELINEQFF. The chain recombines TRBV10-3 with TRBJ2-1, with 9 nucleotides matching TRBD2. There are 16 residues in the CDR3. The junction had 9 bases not matched to a gene; V was cut back by 3 bases and J by 6 bases. The germline CDR1 and CDR2 sequences are ENHRY and SYGVKD.